The entry below describes one T cell receptor beta chain. This specimen belongs to a study of blood T cell repertoires in COVID-19. Trimming at V came to 4 bases and at J to 8 bases, leaving 10 bases not matched to a gene. Per germline, CDR1 LGHDT and CDR2 YNNKEL (reference sequence). This CDR3 is 14 amino acids long. The method was immunoSEQ multiplex PCR; TCRdb's version includes in-frame clones alone and lacks a portion of them. Counted here are under 200,000 clones, 70% to 85% occurring once; the ten biggest clones make up 7.5% to 10%. This TCR came from a woman of 80 years or more with acute or convalescent COVID-19. This sequence joins TRBV3-1 (or the pseudogene TRBV3-2) and TRBJ1-1; 7 bases align to TRBD1. Sequenced material: peripheral blood. CDR3 sequence: CASSLADRALEAFF. CDR3 in DNA: TGTGCCAGCAGCCTCGCCGACAGGGCTCTAGAAGCTTTCTTT.